The 7 T cell receptor beta chains presented below share a single source sample, sequenced in a study of vaccination and CD4 T cells after COVID-19. Sample treatment: roughly 10-day PBMC culture with coronavirus spike peptide pools or control peptides (ViraFEST assay). Cultured CD4+ T cell DNA underwent sequencing with the Oncomine TCR Beta short-read assay. TCRdb independently ran MiXCR on the PCR reads; one entry per CDR3 protein. This sample has around 15,000 distinct CDR3 sequences, with 53% found just once. No antigen is known for these receptors. Sequenced input: CD4+ T cells from blood, cultured in vitro. The receptors originated from a human donor who had recovered from COVID-19.

V is TRBV28 and J is TRBJ2-3; D perhaps matches TRBD1 (5 bases). The V end was cut by 4 bases, the J end by 5 bases, with 22 bases between. The CDR3 is 17 amino acids. Germline CDR1 is MDHEN and CDR2 is SYDVKM. The CDR3 nucleotides read TGTGCCAGCAGTTCGGTCCTAGGACAACAAGGTGGAGATACGCAGTATTTT. This gives the protein CASSSVLGQQGGDTQYF.

V gene TRBV4-1 combines with J gene TRBJ2-3, with D possibly being TRBD1 or TRBD2 (5 bases each). The germline V gene has CDR1 MGHRA and CDR2 YSYEKL. The CDR3 has 14 residues. Trimming cost V 1 base and J 0 bases, with 5 bases left between them. This CDR3 reads CASSQGGSTDTQYF. For the CDR3, the DNA is TGCGCCAGCAGCCAAGGGGGGAGCACAGATACGCAGTATTTT.

About this clonotype itself: The junction departs from germline at one end; a sequencing error may be responsible. The genes are TRBV5-4 and TRBJ1-6, with TRBD1 matching 7 bases. Germline CDR1 SGHNT, CDR2 YYREEE (reference sequence). This CDR3 is 16 amino acids long. CDR3: CASSPGTAGGSSPLHF. The CDR3 bases are TGTGCCAGCAGCCCCGGGACCGCAGGGGGGAGTTCACCTCTCCACTTT.

The rearrangement joins TRBV10-3 to TRBJ2-7; 7 nucleotides agree with TRBD1. CDR1 and CDR2 (germline): ENHRY, SYGVKD. V dropped 6 bases and J dropped 6; count of bases not matched to a gene: 5. The CDR3 totals 12 residues. In nucleotides, the CDR3 is TGTGCCATCAGCTTGACAGGGTTCGAGCAGTACTTC. It is translated as CAISLTGFEQYF.

In this sample, this clonotype is medium-sized. The DNA of the CDR3 is TGTGCCAGCAGCCCGCTGACAGGGCTAACTGGAAACACCATATATTTT. It is translated as CASSPLTGLTGNTIYF. V gene TRBV7-9 combines with J gene TRBJ1-3, with 7 positions matching TRBD1. Germline CDR1 and CDR2: SEHNR and FQNEAQ (reference sequence). The junction had 9 bases not matched to a gene; V was cut back by 5 bases and J by 2 bases. CDR3 length: 16 amino acids.

CDR3 loop: CASSILAGGTGELFF. The CDR3 DNA is TGTGCCAGTAGTATACTAGCGGGGGGTACCGGGGAGCTGTTTTTT. This chain links TRBV19 with TRBJ2-2, with 11 bases fitting TRBD2. Unmatched junction bases numbered 1, after V lost 2 bases and J lost 5 bases. Per germline, CDR1 LNHDA and CDR2 SQIVND (reference sequence). CDR3 size: 15 residues.

The chain joins TRBV20-1 to TRBJ2-7; D is possibly TRBD2 (6 bases). V shed 3 bases and J shed 2 bases, with 11 bases lying between them. This CDR3 region has 13 residues. The germline gives CDR1 DFQATT, CDR2 SNEGSKA (reference sequence). CDR3: CSASRLGTYEQYF. In DNA, the CDR3 is TGCAGTGCTAGTCGACTAGGGACCTACGAGCAGTACTTC.